This T cell receptor beta chain was sequenced in a study of PD-1 blockade in classical Hodgkin lymphoma. The ends were cut back, 1 base at V and 4 bases at J, with 8 bases in the middle. The CDR3 extends over 14 amino acids. Germline V gene sequence: CDR1 LGHNA, CDR2 YSLEER. Data came from immunoSEQ multiplex PCR; TCRdb stores just in-frame clones and leaves some out. The sample lists 10,000 to 15,000 clones, 80% to 85% seen once, with approximately 24% in the top ten. Points on this clone: Its antigen remains unknown.

All patients experienced relapse after autologous stem cell transplantation, and brentuximab vedotin exposure was variable. Reported best responses ranged across complete response, partial response or progressive disease. Study-level points and caveats: Anyone who began nivolumab under 1 year after ASCT was excluded. Patients with a complete response exhibited baseline diversity comparable to newly diagnosed patients. Baseline TCR diversity was reportedly lower in newly diagnosed patients than healthy donors.

The source was peripheral blood mononuclear cells (PBMCs), collected at baseline. The chain carries TRBV4-3 and TRBJ2-1; D perhaps matches TRBD2 (5 bases). The TCR originated in a human donor with classical Hodgkin lymphoma. The CDR3 DNA sequence: TGCGCCAGCAGCCAAGCACGGGGATACAATGAGCAGTTCTTC. This sequence encodes CASSQARGYNEQFF.